This T cell receptor (beta chain) is from a study of CD8 T cells in Susac syndrome. CDR1 SGHDN and CDR2 FVKESK come from the germline V gene. CDR3 length: 12 residues. Trimming took off 4 bases at V and 8 bases at J, with 10 bases between the two ends. Random hexamers were used to reverse transcribe an amount of roughly 0.45 to 1 ug RNA. TCR beta CDR3 was amplified by immunoSEQ covering 54 Vbeta and 13 Jbeta. MiXCR was run by TCRdb on the immunoSEQ multiplex PCR reads, yielding one entry per CDR3 protein. This table has just over 150,000 distinct CDR3 sequences, just under 97% appearing once. TCR beta from blood CD8+ and CD4+ T cells was sequenced. Each multiple sclerosis control was a treatment-naive patient with relapsing-remitting disease that was either stable or active. Isolation of CD8+ and CD4+ T cells was performed negatively, whereas enrichment of TEMRA cells was done by FACS.

Sequencing used CD8+ T cells from PBMCs. This receptor was taken from a human donor with multiple sclerosis. The chain employs TRBV14 and TRBJ2-3; D not certain. This chain's CDR3 is CASSPGRGTQYF. The CDR3 DNA reads as TGTGCCAGCAGCCCCGGACGCGGTACGCAGTATTTT.